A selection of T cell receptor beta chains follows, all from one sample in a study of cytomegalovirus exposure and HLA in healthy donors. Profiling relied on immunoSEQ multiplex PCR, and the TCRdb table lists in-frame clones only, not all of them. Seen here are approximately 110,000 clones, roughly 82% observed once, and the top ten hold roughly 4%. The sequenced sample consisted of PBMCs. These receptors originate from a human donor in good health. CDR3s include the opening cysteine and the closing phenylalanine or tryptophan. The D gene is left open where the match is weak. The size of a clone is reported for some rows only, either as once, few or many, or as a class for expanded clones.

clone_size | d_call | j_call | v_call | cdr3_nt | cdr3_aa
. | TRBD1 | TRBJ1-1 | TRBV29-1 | TGCAGCGTTGACCCGGGACAGGGAGGATGGAACACTGAAGCTTTCTTT | CSVDPGQGGWNTEAFF
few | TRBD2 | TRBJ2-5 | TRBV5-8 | TGTGCCAGCAGCTTGGCCGGGGGGACGGGGCTCCAAGAGACCCAGTACTTC | CASSLAGGTGLQETQYF
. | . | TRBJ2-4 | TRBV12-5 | TGTGCTAGTGGCAAAGGGGTTTTGGACATTCAGTACTTC | CASGKGVLDIQYF
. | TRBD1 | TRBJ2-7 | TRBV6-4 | TGTGCCAGCAGTGAGGGCGGCGGAGCGTTGCAGGGGGTCGAGCAGTACTTC | CASSEGGGALQGVEQYF
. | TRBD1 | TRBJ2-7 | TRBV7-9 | TGTGCCAGCAGCTTAGGGCGGACAGGCTACGAGCAGTACTTC | CASSLGRTGYEQYF
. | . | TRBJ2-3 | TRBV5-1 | TGCGCCAGCAGCTCTGCGGAAGGAGATACGCAGTATTTT | CASSSAEGDTQYF
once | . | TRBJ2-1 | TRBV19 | TGTGCCAGTACAGGGCCCCTGCCGAACAATGAGCAGTTCTTC | CASTGPLPNNEQFF
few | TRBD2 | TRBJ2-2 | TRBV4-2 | TGTGCCAGCAGCCAAGATGGGGCGGGAGGCGGGGAGCTGTTTTTT | CASSQDGAGGGELFF
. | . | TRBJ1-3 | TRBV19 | TGTGCCAGTAGTCACAGGGCTATCTCTGGAAACACCATATATTTT | CASSHRAISGNTIYF
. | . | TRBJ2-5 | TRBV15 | TGTGCCACCAGCAGCGGCCCGGCGGGACAAGAGACCCAGTACTTC | CATSSGPAGQETQYF
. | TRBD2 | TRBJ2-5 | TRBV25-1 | TGTGCCAGCAGTGAAAGATTGGGGGGGTTGGCGACCCAGTACTTC | CASSERLGGLATQYF
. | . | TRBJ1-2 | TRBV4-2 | TGTGCCAGCAGCCAAGATCCGGAGGGCATGGGTGGCTACACCTTC | CASSQDPEGMGGYTF
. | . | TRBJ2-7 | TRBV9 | TGTGCCAGCAGCGTAGGGGGTATGGGCCCCCTGGGGAGGGAGCAGTACTTC | CASSVGGMGPLGREQYF
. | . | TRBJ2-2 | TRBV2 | TGTGCCAGTAACCGAAGCCCGAACACCGGGGAGCTGTTTTTT | CASNRSPNTGELFF
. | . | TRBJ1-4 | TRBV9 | TGTGCCAGCAGCCCTTGGGTGGAACCGATGGAGGAAAAACTGTTTTTT | CASSPWVEPMEEKLFF
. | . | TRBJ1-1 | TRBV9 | TGTGCCAGCAGCGCGAGTGGGCAGGGCAGTGAAGCTTTCTTT | CASSASGQGSEAFF
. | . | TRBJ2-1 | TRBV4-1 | TGCGCCAGCAGCCAAGTCGACTTAATCTCCTACAATGAGCAGTTCTTC | CASSQVDLISYNEQFF
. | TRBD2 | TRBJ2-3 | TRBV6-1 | TGTGCCAGTCGACTAAGCGGGGCAGGAACAGATACGCAGTATTTT | CASRLSGAGTDTQYF
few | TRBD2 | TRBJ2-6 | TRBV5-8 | TGTGCCAGCAGCTGGGGCGGGAGTTCTGGGGCCAACGTCCTGACTTTC | CASSWGGSSGANVLTF
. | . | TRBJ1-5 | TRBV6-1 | TGTGCCAGCAGTGAAGCGATCGGAGGGCAGCCCCAGCATTTT | CASSEAIGGQPQHF
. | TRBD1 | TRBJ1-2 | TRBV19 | TGTGCCAGTAGGGGGACAGGGCCGCATGGCTACACCTTC | CASRGTGPHGYTF
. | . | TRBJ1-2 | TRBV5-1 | TGCGCCAGCAGCTCCGGTCAGGGGATCTATGGCTACACCTTC | CASSSGQGIYGYTF
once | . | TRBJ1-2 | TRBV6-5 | TGTGCCACCGTCAGGGGCCATGGCTACACCTTC | CATVRGHGYTF
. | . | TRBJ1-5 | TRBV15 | TGTGCCACCAGCAGATTACGGACAGGCAATCAGCCCCAGCATTTT | CATSRLRTGNQPQHF
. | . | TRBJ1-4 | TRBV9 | TGTGCCAGCAGCCCAAGGGGGGGAACTGGTGAAAAACTGTTTTTT | CASSPRGGTGEKLFF
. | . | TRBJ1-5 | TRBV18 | TGTGCCAGCTCACCTAGCGCGGACGCCCGAGCCCGCAATCAGCCCCAGCATTTT | CASSPSADARARNQPQHF
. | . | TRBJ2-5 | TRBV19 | TGTGCCAGTAGTATACCCTCTCGAGGCGGAGAGACCCAGTACTTC | CASSIPSRGGETQYF
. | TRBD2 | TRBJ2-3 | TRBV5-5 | TGTGCCAGCAGCTTGGGGTTGGGAGGGCCGGGAGATACGCAGTATTTT | CASSLGLGGPGDTQYF
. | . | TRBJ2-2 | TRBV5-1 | TGCGCCAGCAGCCTAGTCACAGGGTCGTACACCGGGGAGCTGTTTTTT | CASSLVTGSYTGELFF